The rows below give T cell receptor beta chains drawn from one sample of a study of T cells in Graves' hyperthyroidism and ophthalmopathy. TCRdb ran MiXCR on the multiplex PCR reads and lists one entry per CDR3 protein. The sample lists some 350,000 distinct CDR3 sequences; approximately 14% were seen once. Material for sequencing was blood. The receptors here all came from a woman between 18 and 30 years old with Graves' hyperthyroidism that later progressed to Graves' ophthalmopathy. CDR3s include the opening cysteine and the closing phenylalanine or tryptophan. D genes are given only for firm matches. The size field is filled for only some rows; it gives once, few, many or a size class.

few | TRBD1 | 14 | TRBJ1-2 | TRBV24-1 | CATSERGLGYGYTF | TGTGCCACCAGTGAAAGGGGGCTAGGCTATGGCTACACCTTC
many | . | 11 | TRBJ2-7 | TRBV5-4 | CASSLAHEQYF | TGTGCCAGCAGCCTCGCCCACGAGCAGTACTTC
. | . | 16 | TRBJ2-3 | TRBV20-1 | CSARADGGAFTDTQYF | TGCAGTGCTAGAGCAGATGGGGGAGCTTTCACAGATACGCAGTATTTT
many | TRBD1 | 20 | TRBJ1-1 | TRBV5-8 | CASSLVGTGNLPLVNTEAFF | TGTGCCAGCAGCTTGGTAGGGACAGGGAACCTCCCTTTGGTGAACACTGAAGCTTTCTTT
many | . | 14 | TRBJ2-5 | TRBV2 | CASTREQLQETQYF | TGTGCCAGCACGAGGGAGCAGCTCCAAGAGACCCAGTACTTC
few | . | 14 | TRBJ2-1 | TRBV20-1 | CSARWGEPHNEQFF | TGCAGTGCTAGATGGGGGGAGCCCCACAATGAGCAGTTCTTC
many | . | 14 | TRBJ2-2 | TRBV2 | CASSEAARSGELFF | TGTGCCAGCAGTGAAGCGGCCAGATCCGGGGAGCTGTTTTTT
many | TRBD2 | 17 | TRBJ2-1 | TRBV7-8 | CASSLAASGPSYNEQFF | TGTGCCAGCAGCTTAGCGGCTAGCGGTCCTTCCTACAATGAGCAGTTCTTC
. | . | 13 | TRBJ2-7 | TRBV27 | CASSLSRSYEQYF | TGTGCCAGCAGTTTATCGCGGAGTTACGAGCAGTACTTC
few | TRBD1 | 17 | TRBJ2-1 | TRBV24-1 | CATSDPPGTGVHNEQFF | TGTGCCACCAGTGATCCTCCCGGGACAGGGGTACACAATGAGCAGTTCTTC
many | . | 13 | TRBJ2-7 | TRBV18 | CASSPEGTMGQYF | TGTGCCAGCTCTCCCGAAGGGACAATGGGGCAGTACTTC
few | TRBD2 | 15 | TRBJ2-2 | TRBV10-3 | CAIRGGFANTGELFF | TGTGCCATCAGGGGGGGGTTTGCGAACACCGGGGAGCTGTTTTTT
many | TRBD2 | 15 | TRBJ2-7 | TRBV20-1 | CSARAPGLSPYEQYF | TGCAGTGCTAGAGCCCCGGGACTATCACCCTACGAGCAGTACTTC
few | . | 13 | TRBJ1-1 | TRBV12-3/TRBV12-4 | CASSLRANTEAFF | TGTGCCAGCAGTTTAAGGGCGAACACTGAAGCTTTCTTT
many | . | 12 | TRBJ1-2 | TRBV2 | CATYRVDYGYTF | TGTGCCACCTACAGGGTAGATTATGGCTACACCTTC
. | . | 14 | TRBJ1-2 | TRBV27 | CASSSGTSPSGYTF | TGTGCCAGCAGTTCCGGGACATCCCCTTCAGGCTACACCTTC
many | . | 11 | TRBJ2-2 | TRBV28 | CASGSTGELFF | TGTGCCAGCGGGAGCACCGGGGAGCTGTTTTTT